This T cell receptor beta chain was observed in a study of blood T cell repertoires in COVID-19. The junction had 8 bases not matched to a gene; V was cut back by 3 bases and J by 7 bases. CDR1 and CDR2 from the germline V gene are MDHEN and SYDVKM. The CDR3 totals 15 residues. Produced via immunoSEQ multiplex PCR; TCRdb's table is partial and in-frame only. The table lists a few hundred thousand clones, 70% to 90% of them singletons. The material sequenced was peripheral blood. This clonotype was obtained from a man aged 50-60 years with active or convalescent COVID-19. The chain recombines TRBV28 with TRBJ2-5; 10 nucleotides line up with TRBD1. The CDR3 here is CASSLSGQGLGTQYF. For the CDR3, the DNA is TGTGCCAGCAGTTTGTCGGGACAGGGGTTGGGGACCCAGTACTTC.